Listed here is a single T cell receptor (beta chain). This sample is part of a study of T cell changes during pregnancy in multiple sclerosis. V was shortened by 5 bases and J by 2 bases, with 11 bases between the two germline ends. CDR3 length: 14 amino acids. From germline, CDR1 is LNHDA and CDR2 SQIVND (reference sequence). Clones were read by immunoSEQ multiplex PCR, and TCRdb kept only the in-frame ones, dropping some. In the table there are some 39,000 clones, around nine tenths of which are singletons. The V call is TRBV19, the J call TRBJ2-3; the D is unclear. The source of this sequence is a female donor in good health, enrolled as a control in a pregnancy study. Sequenced here: CD4+ T cells from peripheral blood mononuclear cells, sampled in the third trimester of pregnancy. In nucleotides, the CDR3 is TGTGCCAGTAGTCTTGGGCAGCCCACAGATACGCAGTATTTT. It is translated as CASSLGQPTDTQYF.